Sequencing of this T cell receptor beta chain was carried out in a study of blood T cell repertoires in COVID-19. Study details: Sample material is recorded as cDNA or gDNA derived from T cells, B-cell-depleted T cells, or PBMCs.

Generated by immunoSEQ multiplex PCR, the TCRdb table keeps only in-frame clones and is missing some. The repertoire consists of about 180,000 clones, with about four fifths occurring once and the leading ten covering around 7%. CDR3 length equals 16 residues. Trimming pared 5 bases from V and 1 base from J, leaving 15 bases between. The V gene's germline CDR1 is SGHTA and CDR2 FQGNSA. Sequencing used peripheral blood. This sequence was found in a man between 65 and 79 years old with active or convalescent COVID-19. The chain employs TRBV7-2 and TRBJ1-5, with D maybe TRBD1 (5 bases). The DNA for the CDR3 is TGTGCCAGCAGCGTCAAGGGAGGGGTGAGCAATCAGCCCCAGCATTTT. It yields the protein CASSVKGGVSNQPQHF.